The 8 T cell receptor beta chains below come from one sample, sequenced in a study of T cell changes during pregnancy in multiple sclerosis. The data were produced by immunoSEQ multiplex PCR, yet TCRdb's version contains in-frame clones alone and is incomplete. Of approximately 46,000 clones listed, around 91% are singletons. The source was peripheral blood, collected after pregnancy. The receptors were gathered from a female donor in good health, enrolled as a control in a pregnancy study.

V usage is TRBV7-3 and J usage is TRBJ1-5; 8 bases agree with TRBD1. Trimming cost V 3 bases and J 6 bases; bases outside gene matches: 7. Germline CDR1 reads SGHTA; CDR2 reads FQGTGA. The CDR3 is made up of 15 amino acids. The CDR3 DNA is TGTGCCAGCAGCTTCTCAGGGGGCGGCGGTCAGCCCCAGCATTTT. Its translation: CASSFSGGGGQPQHF.

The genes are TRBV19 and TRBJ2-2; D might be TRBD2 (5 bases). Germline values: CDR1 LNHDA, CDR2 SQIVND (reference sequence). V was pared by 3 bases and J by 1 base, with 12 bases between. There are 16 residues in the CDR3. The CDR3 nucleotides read TGTGCCAGTAGTATCCTATTCGGGGTGAACACCGGGGAGCTGTTTTTT. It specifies CASSILFGVNTGELFF.

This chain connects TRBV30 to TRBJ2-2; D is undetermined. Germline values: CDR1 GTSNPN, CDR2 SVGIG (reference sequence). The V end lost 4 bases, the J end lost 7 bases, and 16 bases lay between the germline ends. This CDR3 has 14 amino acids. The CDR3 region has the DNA TGTGCCTGGAACAGTGCCCGGAACGACGGGGAGCTGTTTTTT. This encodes CAWNSARNDGELFF.

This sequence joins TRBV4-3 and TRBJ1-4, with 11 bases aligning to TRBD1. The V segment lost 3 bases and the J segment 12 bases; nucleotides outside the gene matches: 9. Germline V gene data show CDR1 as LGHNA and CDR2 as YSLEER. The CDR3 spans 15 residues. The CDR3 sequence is CASSQDGTGGRELFF. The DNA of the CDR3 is TGCGCCAGCAGCCAGGACGGGACAGGGGGAAGGGAACTGTTTTTT.

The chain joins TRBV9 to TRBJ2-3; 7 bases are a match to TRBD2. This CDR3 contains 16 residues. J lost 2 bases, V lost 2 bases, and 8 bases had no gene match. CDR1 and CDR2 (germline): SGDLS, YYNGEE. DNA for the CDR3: TGTGCCAGCAGCGTTGCCGGGGGGTTACCCACAGATACGCAGTATTTT. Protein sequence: CASSVAGGLPTDTQYF.

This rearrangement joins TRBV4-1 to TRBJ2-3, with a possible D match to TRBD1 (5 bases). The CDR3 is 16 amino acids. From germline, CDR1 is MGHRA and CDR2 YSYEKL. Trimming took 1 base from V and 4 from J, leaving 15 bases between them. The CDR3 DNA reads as TGCGCCAGCAGCCAAGTTCCCAGGGCAGGCGCAGATACGCAGTATTTT. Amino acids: CASSQVPRAGADTQYF.

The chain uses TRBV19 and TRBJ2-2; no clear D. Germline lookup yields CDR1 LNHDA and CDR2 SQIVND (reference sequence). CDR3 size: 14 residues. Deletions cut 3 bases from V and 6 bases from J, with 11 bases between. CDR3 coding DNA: TGTGCCAGTAGTATCCGATCGGAGCCCGGGGAGCTGTTTTTT. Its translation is CASSIRSEPGELFF.

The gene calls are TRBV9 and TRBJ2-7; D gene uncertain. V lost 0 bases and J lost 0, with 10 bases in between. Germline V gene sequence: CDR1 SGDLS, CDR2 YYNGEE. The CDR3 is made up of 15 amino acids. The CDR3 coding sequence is TGTGCCAGCAGCGTAGGTCTCAGGTCCTCCTACGAGCAGTACTTC. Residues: CASSVGLRSSYEQYF.